These 22 T cell receptor beta chains originate from one sample sequenced in a study of spatial heterogeneity in lung cancer. MiXCR was run by TCRdb on the 5' RACE reads, yielding one entry per CDR3 protein. The data contain 8,000 to 9,000 distinct CDR3 sequences, 4.6% of them seen just once; the ten biggest clones take up over 25%. Time point indicated: sample taken at primary tumor resection. TCRs were sequenced from unsorted whole RNA of tumor, nontumor lung or PBMC. Material: PBMCs, obtained at surgery. The source of these receptors is a male donor with early-stage non-small cell lung cancer.

This clonotype was detected only a few times. The size of this beta chain means little, since it is a stray read in a library made for alpha chains. The rearrangement joins TRBV5-5 to TRBJ1-1; TRBD1 agrees at 7 bases. Losses at the gene ends were 6 bases for V and 0 bases for J; bases not matched to a gene: 5. The CDR3 is 14 amino acids. Looked up from germline, CDR1 is SGHKS and CDR2 is YYEKEE (reference sequence). CDR3 coding DNA: TGTGCCAGCAATCCGGGACAGCTGAACACTGAAGCTTTCTTT. This gives the protein CASNPGQLNTEAFF.

This clonotype was picked up many times. This beta chain is a stray read from a library made for alpha chains; its abundance is not meaningful. The rearrangement links TRBV7-2 to TRBJ1-1, with 9 bases fitting TRBD1. The CDR3 consists of 15 residues. Germline V gives CDR1 SGHTA, CDR2 FQGNSA. The junction had 4 bases not matched to a gene; V was cut back by 0 bases and J by 5 bases. The CDR3 coding sequence is TGTGCCAGCAGCTTAGCAGGACAGGGGCGTACTGAAGCTTTCTTT. It is translated as CASSLAGQGRTEAFF.

This clonotype occurred many times. This beta chain lies outside the target of a library built for alpha chains; its clone size means little. This chain uses TRBV12-3 or TRBV12-4 with TRBJ1-6; D may be TRBD1 (6 bases). V was clipped by 3 bases and J by 9 bases, with 15 bases between them. This CDR3 is 15 amino acids long. In nucleotides, the CDR3 is TGTGCCAGCAGTTTGGGGGCCACGGGGGGTTCACCCCTCCACTTT. Residues: CASSLGATGGSPLHF.

By sample fraction, this clonotype is medium-sized. For a library built for alpha chains, this beta chain is a stray read; little rests on its size. This chain connects TRBV20-1 to TRBJ1-6, with D uncertain. The CDR3 consists of 14 residues. In germline, CDR1 is DFQATT, CDR2 SNEGSKA (reference sequence). The ends were cut back, 6 bases at V and 10 bases at J, with 19 bases in the middle. CDR3 protein: CSAPPPLGGSPLHF. DNA for the CDR3: TGCAGTGCCCCTCCTCCCTTAGGAGGCTCACCCCTCCACTTT.

The sample holds many counts of this clonotype. This beta chain is a stray read from a library made for alpha chains; its abundance is not meaningful. The rearrangement joins TRBV7-2 to TRBJ2-3; D is ambiguous. The CDR3 covers 15 residues. V was cut by 1 base and J by 2 bases, with 10 bases left in between. The germline V gene encodes CDR1 SGHTA and CDR2 FQGNSA. The CDR3 spells CASSLVASVTDTQYF. Written as DNA, the CDR3 is TGTGCCAGCAGCTTAGTAGCTTCCGTCACAGATACGCAGTATTTT. Variable domain in full (rest from reference TRBV7-2 and TRBJ2-3): GAGVSQSPSNKVTEKGKDVELRCDPISGHTALYWYRQSLGQGLEFLIYFQGNSAPDKSGLPSDRFSAERTGGSVSTLTIQRTQQEDSAVYLCASSLVASVTDTQYFGPGTRLTVL.

By sample share, this clonotype is medium-sized. Because this beta chain is a stray read in a library intended to capture alpha chains, its abundance should not be given much weight. The chain recombines TRBV10-2 with TRBJ2-3, with D perhaps TRBD2 (6 bases). The CDR3 sequence is 15 residues long. Germline CDR1 reads WSHSY; CDR2 reads SAAADI. The V end lost 1 base, the J end lost 10 bases, and 18 bases lay between the germline ends. This chain's CDR3 is CASSEFGDSGRAQYF. Written as DNA, the CDR3 is TGCGCCAGCAGTGAGTTTGGGGACTCCGGACGGGCGCAGTATTTT.

This clonotype is labeled as medium-sized (0.01 to 0.1%). The library was built for alpha chains, so this beta chain is an off-target read and its size means little. The chain combines TRBV20-1 with TRBJ1-6; tentative D call: TRBD1 (6 bases). The germline gives CDR1 DFQATT, CDR2 SNEGSKA (reference sequence). The CDR3 spans 13 residues. V lost 5 bases, J lost 7 bases, and 12 bases lay in between. Here the CDR3 reads CSAAGGANSPLHF. The CDR3 DNA sequence: TGCAGTGCTGCGGGGGGGGCCAATTCACCCCTCCACTTT.

This clonotype has ten or more counts. With the library built for alpha chains, this beta chain is off target and its frequency is not meaningful. This chain uses TRBV4-2 with TRBJ2-5; 7 positions agree with TRBD2. Germline loops: CDR1 LGHNA, CDR2 YNFKEQ. J lost 2 bases, V lost 4 bases, and 13 bases had no gene match. The CDR3 runs 17 residues. Here the CDR3 reads CASSPSSSPSGQETQYF. For the CDR3, the DNA is TGTGCCAGCAGCCCAAGTAGTTCCCCTAGCGGTCAAGAGACCCAGTACTTC.

For this clonotype: This beta chain is a stray read from a library made for alpha chains; its abundance is not meaningful. The gene calls are TRBV7-2 and TRBJ2-5; D is possibly TRBD1 or TRBD2 (5 bases each). The V end was cut by 11 bases, the J end by 5 bases, with 18 bases between. From germline, CDR1 is SGHTA and CDR2 FQGNSA. The CDR3 has 13 residues. This CDR3 reads CASSVGALETQYF. The CDR3 DNA follows: TGTGCCTCCTCGGTCGGGGCTCTGGAGACCCAGTACTTC.

Ten or more counts support this clonotype. A library prepared for alpha chains yielded this beta chain as an off-target read; its size is of little meaning. The chain is built from TRBV28 and TRBJ2-7, with 11 bases fitting TRBD2. V lost 6 bases and J lost 3; bases outside the gene matches: 7. Germline-derived CDR1 and CDR2 are MDHEN and SYDVKM. The CDR3 length is 15 residues. DNA for the CDR3: TGTGCCAGCAGCTCAGGGACTAGCGGATTCTACGAGCAGTACGTC. Translation gives CASSSGTSGFYEQYV.

This clonotype qualifies as medium-sized. The library was designed around alpha chains, so this beta chain is a stray read whose abundance carries little weight. CDR3 sequence (DNA): TGTGCCAGTAGTCCGGGACAGGGGAAAAGCAATCAGCCCCAGCATTTT. It translates to CASSPGQGKSNQPQHF. V gene TRBV19 combines with J gene TRBJ1-5; TRBD1 matches at 10 bases. CDR1 and CDR2 from the germline V gene are LNHDA and SQIVND (reference sequence). The CDR3 length is 16 residues. J gave up 1 base and V 5 bases, and 5 bases lay outside the gene matches.

This clonotype came up many times. This beta chain is a stray sequence in a library constructed for alpha chains; its clone size is not meaningful. V is TRBV2 and J is TRBJ1-1, with D unclear. The germline V gene encodes CDR1 SNHLY and CDR2 FYNNEI. Trimming took 1 base from V and 4 from J, leaving 13 bases between them. CDR3 length equals 15 residues. The CDR3 sequence is CASSEGQRGSTEAFF. For the CDR3, the DNA is TGTGCCAGCAGTGAAGGACAACGAGGGAGCACTGAAGCTTTCTTT.

Concerning this clonotype itself: This beta chain represents an off-target read in a library built for alpha chains; its size is of limited meaning. The gene calls are TRBV6-5 and TRBJ2-7; 7 nucleotides align to TRBD1. Germline lookup yields CDR1 MNHEY and CDR2 SVGAGI. J gave up 6 bases and V 6 bases, and 14 bases lay outside the gene matches. The CDR3 consists of 15 residues. CDR3 sequence (DNA): TGTGCCAGCAGGCTAAGACAGGGCAGGGTTGCCGAGCAGTACGTC. It codes for CASRLRQGRVAEQYV.

This clonotype is termed medium-sized. The library was built for alpha chains, so this beta chain is an off-target read and its size means little. The J gene is TRBJ2-3, the V gene TRBV7-9; D gene unclear. This CDR3 has 12 residues. V shed 5 bases and J shed 2 bases, with 5 bases lying between them. Looked up from germline, CDR1 is SEHNR and CDR2 is FQNEAQ (reference sequence). CDR3 protein: CASSLYTDTQYF. The CDR3 DNA is TGTGCCAGCAGCCTGTACACAGATACGCAGTATTTT.

This clonotype was seen a few times. Because this beta chain is a stray read in a library intended to capture alpha chains, its abundance should not be given much weight. The chain recombines TRBV6-5 with TRBJ2-2; maybe TRBD2 (6 bases). Germline CDR1 is MNHEY and CDR2 is SVGAGI. The CDR3 spans 18 residues. V dropped 2 bases and J dropped 7 bases, with 23 bases sitting between them. The CDR3 coding sequence is TGTGCCAGCAGTTACGATCCGGGCTCCCATGTGGGAGGCGGGGAGCTGTTTTTT. As protein: CASSYDPGSHVGGGELFF.

This clonotype has ten or more counts. Since the library was made to target alpha chains, this beta chain is a stray read and its abundance is not meaningful. CDR3 protein: CASSQEQGAVYGYTF. Written as DNA, the CDR3 is TGTGCCAGCAGCCAAGAACAGGGGGCAGTCTATGGCTACACCTTC. V and J are TRBV3-1 and TRBJ1-2; 9 bases match TRBD1. The CDR3 is made up of 15 amino acids. V shed 0 bases and J 4 bases; nucleotides not matched to a gene: 3. CDR1 is LGHDT, CDR2 YNNKEL, per germline (reference sequence).

In this sample, this clonotype turned up many times. This beta chain appears as a stray read in a library generated for alpha chains; its size is not informative. The gene calls are TRBV20-1 and TRBJ2-3, with no clear D. Germline V gene sequence: CDR1 DFQATT, CDR2 SNEGSKA (reference sequence). This CDR3 contains 12 residues. V was trimmed by 0 bases and J by 4 bases, leaving 5 bases between them. The CDR3 loop is CSARDRADTQYF. The CDR3 nucleotides are TGCAGTGCTAGAGATCGTGCAGATACGCAGTATTTT.

Notes on this clonotype: This beta chain is a stray read from a library made for alpha chains; its abundance is not meaningful. This chain links TRBV11-3 with TRBJ2-5; 8 bases are shared with TRBD1. The CDR3 runs 13 residues. J was trimmed by 8 bases and V by 4 bases; bases with no gene match: 6. Germline CDR1 SGHNT, CDR2 YENEEA. CDR3 in DNA: TGTGCCAGCAGCTGGGGGACAGGTGAAACCCAGTACTTC. Its protein is CASSWGTGETQYF. Supplemented by reference TRBV11-3 and TRBJ2-5, the full variable domain reads EAGVVQSPRYKIIEKKQPVAFWCNPISGHNTLYWYLQNLGQGPELLIRYENEEAVDDSQLPKDRFSAERLKGVDSTLKIQPAELGDSAVYLCASSWGTGETQYFGPGTRLLVL.

As concerns this clonotype: This beta chain appears as a stray read in a library generated for alpha chains; its size is not informative. This chain uses TRBV29-1 with TRBJ1-1; D unresolved. V dropped 7 bases and J dropped 0 bases, with 12 bases sitting between them. CDR3 size: 13 residues. Germline V gene data show CDR1 as SQVTM and CDR2 as ANQGSEA. CDR3 residues: CSAWALMNTEAFF. CDR3 bases: TGCAGCGCCTGGGCCCTTATGAACACTGAAGCTTTCTTT.

Of note for this clonotype: This beta chain is off target for a library built for alpha chains, so its abundance means little. DNA of the CDR3: TGTGCCAGCAGCTTGGAAGTTCCTTCCCTCACCTTC. It is translated as CASSLEVPSLTF. The chain carries TRBV5-4 and TRBJ1-2; the D is unclear. CDR3 length: 12 amino acids. Between the trimmed V and J ends, which lost 0 bases and 13 bases, there was a span of 13 bases. Germline loops: CDR1 SGHNT, CDR2 YYREEE (reference sequence).

The table lists this clonotype with many counts. This beta chain is a stray sequence in a library constructed for alpha chains; its clone size is not meaningful. J is TRBJ2-1 and V is TRBV20-1, with unresolved D. Deletions cut 0 bases from V and 3 bases from J, with 15 bases between. The CDR3 totals 16 residues. From germline, CDR1 is DFQATT and CDR2 SNEGSKA (reference sequence). The CDR3 DNA reads as TGCAGTGCTAGAGATCGGCCTGCTAGTAACTACAATGAGCAGTTCTTC. Amino acid sequence: CSARDRPASNYNEQFF.

In its sample, this clonotype was seen a few times. Within a library made for alpha chains, this beta chain is off target, and its count is uninformative. CDR3 sequence (DNA): TGTGCCTGGAGTTTTCGGGGGACGGAAAGTCAGTACTTC. This translates into CAWSFRGTESQYF. This chain connects TRBV30 to TRBJ2-4; TRBD2 is a possible D gene (6 bases). Deletions cut 2 bases from V and 12 bases from J, with 17 bases between. The CDR3 is 13 amino acids. CDR1 is GTSNPN and CDR2 is SVGIG in the germline V gene (reference sequence).